This TCR beta chain was recovered during a study of blood T cells in healthy people across ages. Then a second PCR, running roughly 7 to 11 cycles, was carried out with a sample-barcoded 5' primer and a J-beta primer mix. TCRdb redid the calling of the 5' RACE reads with MiXCR, one entry per CDR3 protein. Of 1.5 million to 1.9 million distinct CDR3 sequences listed, 42% were seen once; the top ten hold more than 4%. Specimen: blood. This TCR was recovered from a woman younger than 30 in good health.

The chain's CDR3 is CSAVEQSSGNTIYF. The CDR3 nucleotides read TGCAGTGCCGTGGAACAGAGCTCTGGAAACACCATATATTTT. The rearrangement uses TRBV20-1 and TRBJ1-3; D remains ambiguous. The germline V and J ends were trimmed by 6 bases and 0 bases, with 12 bases remaining between them. Germline V CDR1 and CDR2: DFQATT, SNEGSKA (reference sequence). The CDR3 loop spans 14 amino acids.